The following is a T cell receptor beta chain sequence with its context. The antigen is unknown. UMIs bearing a 6-nucleotide sample barcode were added through template switching. Two nested PCRs, run for approximately 17 and 9 cycles, were applied to TCRalpha and TCRbeta cDNA. Reprocessing the 5' RACE reads, TCRdb reports a single entry for every CDR3 protein and omits DNA. Listed are under 130,000 distinct CDR3 sequences; approximately 2% falls within the top ten. Each donor gave less than 3 ml of peripheral blood. This entry belongs to a study of monozygotic twins with inflammatory bowel disease. The length of the CDR3 is 15 residues. CDR1 SGHTA and CDR2 FQGNSA come from the germline V gene. Study-level results: Differences in immunosuppressive treatment may have been a source of added variability in patient repertoires.

This rearrangement joins TRBV7-2 to TRBJ2-1; TCRdb selects TRBD1, and the lack of DNA leaves this call unchecked. The sequenced sample consisted of blood. The clonotype comes from a human donor with ulcerative colitis or Crohn's disease, or a healthy co-twin of an affected twin (not recorded which). CDR3 region: CASSTPGQSYNEQFF. Using reference TRBV7-2 and TRBJ2-1 for the parts outside the CDR3, the full variable domain is GAGVSQSPSNKVTEKGKDVELRCDPISGHTALYWYRQSLGQGLEFLIYFQGNSAPDKSGLPSDRFSAERTGGSVSTLTIQRTQQEDSAVYLCASSTPGQSYNEQFFGPGTRLTVL.